This entry lists 5 T cell receptor beta chains sequenced from one sample in a study of blood T cells in healthy people across ages. Primers used in a second PCR of roughly 7 to 12 cycles were a sample-barcoded 5' primer and a J-beta primer mix. TCRdb re-called the 5' RACE reads through MiXCR, storing one row per CDR3 protein. The sample shows 750,000 to 950,000 distinct CDR3 sequences, about 27% of them seen only once. Another study also made use of these data, one on T cells of mothers and their children.

What was sequenced was blood. The receptors stem from a woman between 40 and 50 years old in good health.

This clonotype was seen a handful of times. This sequence joins TRBV7-6 and TRBJ2-1; 9 bases are shared with TRBD1. Losses at the gene ends were 5 bases for V and 6 bases for J; bases not matched to a gene: 8. Germline loops: CDR1 SGHVS, CDR2 FNYEAQ. The CDR3 spans 15 residues. CDR3 coding DNA: TGTGCCAGCAGCCCTCCCGGGACAGGGCCCAATGAGCAGTTCTTC. Its translation: CASSPPGTGPNEQFF.

The chain has TRBV2 and TRBJ2-3; 13 bases map to TRBD2. V was clipped by 8 bases and J by 6 bases; unmatched bases: 8. Per the germline V gene, CDR1 is SNHLY and CDR2 is FYNNEI. CDR3 size: 15 residues. The CDR3 sequence: CASARGTSGADTQYF. The CDR3 DNA sequence: TGTGCCAGCGCTCGCGGGACTAGCGGGGCGGATACGCAGTATTTT. Using reference TRBV2 and TRBJ2-3 for the parts outside the CDR3, the full variable domain is EPEVTQTPSHQVTQMGQEVILRCVPISNHLYFYWYRQILGQKVEFLVSFYNNEISEKSEIFDDQFSVERPDGSNFTLKIRSTKLEDSAMYFCASARGTSGADTQYFGPGTRLTVL.

The rearrangement uses TRBV10-3 and TRBJ1-1; D is unclear. Germline lookup yields CDR1 ENHRY and CDR2 SYGVKD. The length of the CDR3 is 15 residues. The V end lost 3 bases, the J end lost 1 base, and 12 bases lay between the germline ends. As DNA, the CDR3 is TGTGCCATCAGTGATTTAAGGGCGGGGAACACTGAAGCTTTCTTT. This codes for CAISDLRAGNTEAFF.

The chain carries TRBV4-1 and TRBJ1-5, with a weak D call TRBD1 (6 bases). The CDR3 has 16 amino acids. V gave up 2 bases and J gave up 3 bases, with 14 bases separating them. The germline V gene has CDR1 MGHRA and CDR2 YSYEKL. CDR3 coding DNA: TGCGCCAGCAGCCAAACCCAGACAGGCTACAATCAGCCCCAGCATTTT. It encodes CASSQTQTGYNQPQHF.

This clonotype was seen many times. The chain joins TRBV12-3 or TRBV12-4 to TRBJ2-6, with a tentative D call TRBD2 (6 bases). CDR3 length: 14 residues. V lost 6 bases to trimming and J lost 3 bases, with 9 bases between them. Written as DNA, the CDR3 is TGTGCCAGCAGCTCCGGGAGTGGGGCCAACGTCCTGACTTTC. Translated, it gives CASSSGSGANVLTF.